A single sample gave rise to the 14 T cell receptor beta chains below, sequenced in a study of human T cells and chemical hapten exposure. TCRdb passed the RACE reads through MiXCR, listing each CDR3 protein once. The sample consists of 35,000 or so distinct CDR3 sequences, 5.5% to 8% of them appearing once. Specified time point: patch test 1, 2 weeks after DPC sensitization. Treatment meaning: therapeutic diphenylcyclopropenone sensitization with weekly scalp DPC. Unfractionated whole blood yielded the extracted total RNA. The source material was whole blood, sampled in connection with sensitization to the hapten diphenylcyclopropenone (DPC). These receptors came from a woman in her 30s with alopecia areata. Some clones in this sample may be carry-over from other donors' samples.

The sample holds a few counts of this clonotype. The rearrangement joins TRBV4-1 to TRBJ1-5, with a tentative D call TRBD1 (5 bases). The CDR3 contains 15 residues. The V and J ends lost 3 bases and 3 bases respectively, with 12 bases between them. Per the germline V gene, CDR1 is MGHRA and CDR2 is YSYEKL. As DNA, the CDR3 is TGCGCCAGCAGCCAGGGACCGAGTACCAATCAGCCCCAGCATTTT. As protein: CASSQGPSTNQPQHF.

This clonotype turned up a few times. The CDR3 DNA follows: TGTGCCAGCAGTGACTCAGAGCAGAGCACTGAAGCTTTCTTT. The encoded protein is CASSDSEQSTEAFF. The V gene is TRBV6-4, the J gene TRBJ1-1; D is unresolved. V shed 0 bases and J shed 4 bases, with 9 bases lying between them. The CDR3 is 14 residues long. Germline V gene data show CDR1 as MRHNA and CDR2 as SNTAGT.

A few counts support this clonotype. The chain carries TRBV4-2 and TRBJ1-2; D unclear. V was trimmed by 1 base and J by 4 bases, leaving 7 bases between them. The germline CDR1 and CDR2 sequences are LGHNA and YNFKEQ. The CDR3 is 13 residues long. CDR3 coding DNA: TGTGCCAGCAGCCAAGTCGGAGGCTATGGCTACACCTTC. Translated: CASSQVGGYGYTF.

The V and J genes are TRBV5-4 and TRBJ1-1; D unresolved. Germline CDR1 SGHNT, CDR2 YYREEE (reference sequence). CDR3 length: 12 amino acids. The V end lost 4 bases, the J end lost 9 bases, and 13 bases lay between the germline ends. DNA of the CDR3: TGTGCCAGCAGCCAGGACGCCGTGCAAGCTTTCTTT. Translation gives CASSQDAVQAFF.

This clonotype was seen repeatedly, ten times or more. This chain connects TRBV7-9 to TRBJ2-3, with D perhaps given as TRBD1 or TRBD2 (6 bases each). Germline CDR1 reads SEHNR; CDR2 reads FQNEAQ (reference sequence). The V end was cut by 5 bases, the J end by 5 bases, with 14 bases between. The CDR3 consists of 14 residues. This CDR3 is CASSGGQLVDTQYF. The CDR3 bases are TGTGCCAGCAGCGGGGGGCAACTGGTAGATACGCAGTATTTT.

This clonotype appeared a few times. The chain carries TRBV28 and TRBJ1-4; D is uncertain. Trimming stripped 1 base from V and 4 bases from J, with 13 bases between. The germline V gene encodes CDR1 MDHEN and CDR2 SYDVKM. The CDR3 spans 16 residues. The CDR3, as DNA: TGTGCCAGCAGTTTATTAGCGGGGAACGATAATGAAAAACTGTTTTTT. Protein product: CASSLLAGNDNEKLFF.

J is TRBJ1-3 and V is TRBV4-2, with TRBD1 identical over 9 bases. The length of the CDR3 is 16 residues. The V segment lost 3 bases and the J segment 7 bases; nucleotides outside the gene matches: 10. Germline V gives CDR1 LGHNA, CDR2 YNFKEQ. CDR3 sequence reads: CASSQETGGHGNTIYF. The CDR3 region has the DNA TGTGCCAGCAGCCAGGAAACAGGGGGCCATGGGAACACCATATATTTT.

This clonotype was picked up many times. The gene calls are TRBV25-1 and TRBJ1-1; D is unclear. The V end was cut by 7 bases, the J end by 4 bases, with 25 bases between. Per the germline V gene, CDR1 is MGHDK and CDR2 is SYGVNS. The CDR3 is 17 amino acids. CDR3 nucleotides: TGTGCCAGCACTCACCCCCGACTACTCAAAAGGCCCACTGAAGCTTTCTTT. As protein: CASTHPRLLKRPTEAFF.

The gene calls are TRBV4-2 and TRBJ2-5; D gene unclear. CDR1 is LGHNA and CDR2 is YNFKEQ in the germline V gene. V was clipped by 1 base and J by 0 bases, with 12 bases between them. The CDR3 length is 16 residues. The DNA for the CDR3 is TGTGCCAGCAGCCAAGTTTGGTTCTCCGACCAAGAGACCCAGTACTTC. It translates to CASSQVWFSDQETQYF.

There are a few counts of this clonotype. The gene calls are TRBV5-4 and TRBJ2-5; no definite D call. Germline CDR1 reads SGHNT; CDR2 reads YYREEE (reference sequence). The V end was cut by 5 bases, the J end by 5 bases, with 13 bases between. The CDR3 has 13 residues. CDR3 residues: CASSQWQAETQYF. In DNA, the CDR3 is TGTGCCAGCAGTCAATGGCAGGCGGAGACCCAGTACTTC.

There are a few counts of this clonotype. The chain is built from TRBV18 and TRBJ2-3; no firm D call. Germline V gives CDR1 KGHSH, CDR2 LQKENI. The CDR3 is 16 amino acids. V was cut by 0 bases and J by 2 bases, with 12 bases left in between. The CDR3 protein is CASSPPETLSTDTQYF. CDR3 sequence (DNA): TGTGCCAGCTCACCACCGGAGACTCTCTCCACAGATACGCAGTATTTT.

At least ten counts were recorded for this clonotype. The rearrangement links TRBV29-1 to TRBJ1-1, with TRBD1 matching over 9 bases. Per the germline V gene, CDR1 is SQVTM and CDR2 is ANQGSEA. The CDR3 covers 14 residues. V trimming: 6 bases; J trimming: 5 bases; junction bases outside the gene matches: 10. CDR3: CSVARDREGTEAFF. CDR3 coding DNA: TGCAGCGTCGCCCGGGACAGGGAGGGGACTGAAGCTTTCTTT.

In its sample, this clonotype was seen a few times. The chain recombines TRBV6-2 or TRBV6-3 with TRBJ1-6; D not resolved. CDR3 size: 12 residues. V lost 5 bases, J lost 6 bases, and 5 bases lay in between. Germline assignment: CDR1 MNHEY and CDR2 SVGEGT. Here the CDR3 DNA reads TGTGCCAGCAGTATAGCTAATTCACCCCTCCACTTT. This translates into CASSIANSPLHF.

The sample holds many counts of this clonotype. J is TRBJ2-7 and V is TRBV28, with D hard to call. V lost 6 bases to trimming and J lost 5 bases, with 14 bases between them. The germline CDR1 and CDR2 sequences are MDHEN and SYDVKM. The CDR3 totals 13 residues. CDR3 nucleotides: TGTGCCAGCAGCCCCAACCGTCAGGACGAGCAGTACTTC. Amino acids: CASSPNRQDEQYF.